Listed below are T cell receptor beta chains from one sample, sequenced in a study of control samples from healthy donors and cancer patients. Measured with immunoSEQ multiplex PCR; TCRdb has only the in-frame clones, and not every one. The sample lists more than 150,000 clones; roughly 91% were seen once. Specimen: blood. All receptors come from a man in his late teens or twenties in good health. The CDR3 runs from the conserved cysteine through the conserved F or W. Each record gives: V gene, J gene, clone size, CDR3 protein. The size field is filled for only some rows; it gives once, few, many or a size class.

TRBV5-1	TRBJ2-4	-	CASSPGFPGVNIQYF
TRBV9	TRBJ1-2	once	CASGVSGIHGYTF
TRBV7-9	TRBJ2-3	-	CASSLSGPKDTQYF
TRBV13	TRBJ2-3	-	CASSARWTSGGTDTQYF
TRBV2	TRBJ1-6	-	CASTSNRGDSPLHF
TRBV20-1	TRBJ2-1	-	CSAPRVGEQFF
TRBV24-1	TRBJ2-2	-	CATSDDRDGRNTGELFF
TRBV19	TRBJ2-5	-	CASSVGGQGKETQYF
TRBV9	TRBJ2-7	-	CASSVGDSGEGEQYF
TRBV6-9	TRBJ2-7	-	CASSYSAIGGYEQYF
TRBV6-5	TRBJ1-2	-	CATSDLYGYTF
TRBV5-1	TRBJ2-2	once	CASSLTGGQPGELFF
TRBV30	TRBJ2-1	-	CAWSLGGGNEQFF
TRBV12-3/TRBV12-4	TRBJ2-1	-	CASSLGEAYQFF
TRBV7-3	TRBJ2-3	-	CASSLPRTDTQYF
TRBV2	TRBJ2-1	-	CASRAYNEQFF
TRBV12-3/TRBV12-4	TRBJ1-1	once	CASSLNGRTEAFF
TRBV6-1	TRBJ2-1	-	CASSGIQVSSYNEQFF
TRBV18	TRBJ2-5	-	CASSPELRGETQYF
TRBV2	TRBJ1-1	-	CATQWTGDTEAFF
TRBV5-1	TRBJ2-3	-	CASSLGTGTYSTDTQYF
TRBV24-1	TRBJ1-2	-	CATSERSYGYTF
TRBV29-1	TRBJ1-1	-	CSVARGPVEPEAFF
TRBV27	TRBJ1-6	-	CASSLWGTGGFWNSPLHF
TRBV5-1	TRBJ1-3	-	CASSFEGSRSGNTIYF
TRBV5-1	TRBJ2-3	-	CASSLNWDTQYF
TRBV7-9	TRBJ2-7	once	CASSQQMGQENF
TRBV5-4	TRBJ1-4	-	CASGAGGREEKLFF
TRBV7-8	TRBJ2-7	once	CASSLSSYEQYF
TRBV2	TRBJ1-5	-	CASSGTSQDQPQHF
TRBV6-1	TRBJ1-5	-	CASSEWFAGGANQPQHF
TRBV28	TRBJ2-7	-	CASSGTGEEYEQYF
TRBV12-5	TRBJ1-6	-	CASGRDREGLNSPLHF
TRBV28	TRBJ1-4	-	CASSTLDSVANEKLFF
TRBV6-1	TRBJ2-7	-	CASSELGQGGSYEQYF
TRBV19	TRBJ1-5	-	CASMRWDSNQPQHF
TRBV5-4	TRBJ1-6	-	CASSLDLNSPLHF
TRBV27	TRBJ2-7	-	CASSLKTGSSYEQYF
TRBV7-8	TRBJ2-1	-	CASGMKSPSSYNEQFF
TRBV5-1	TRBJ1-6	-	CASSEGGPGVTLHF
TRBV6-4	TRBJ1-1	-	CASSDSLGRENSLTEAFF
TRBV3-1/TRBV3-2	TRBJ1-5	-	CASSQGLGAGQPQHF
TRBV6-2/TRBV6-3	TRBJ2-1	once	CASSRLNEQFF
TRBV5-1	TRBJ1-3	-	CASSLAGGTGNTIYF
TRBV19	TRBJ1-1	-	CASSATPRGMNTEAFF
TRBV5-1	TRBJ1-3	-	CASSLAGAPTGNTIYF
TRBV19	TRBJ1-4	-	CASSPREKLFF
TRBV3-1/TRBV3-2	TRBJ1-4	-	CASSQSRTGGGEKLFF
TRBV25-1	TRBJ2-1	-	CASSERGDDNEQFF
TRBV19	TRBJ2-3	-	CASSIEGGGGLLTQYF
TRBV5-8	TRBJ2-5	-	CASSHGQLQEAQYF